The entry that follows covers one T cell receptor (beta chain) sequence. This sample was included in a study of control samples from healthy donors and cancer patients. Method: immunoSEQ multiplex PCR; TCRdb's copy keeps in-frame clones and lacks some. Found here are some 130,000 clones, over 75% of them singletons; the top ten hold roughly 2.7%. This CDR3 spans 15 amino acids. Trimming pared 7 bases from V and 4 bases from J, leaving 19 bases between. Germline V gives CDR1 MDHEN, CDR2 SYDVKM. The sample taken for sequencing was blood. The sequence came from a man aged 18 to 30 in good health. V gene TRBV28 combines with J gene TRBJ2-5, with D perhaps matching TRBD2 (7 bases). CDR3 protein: CASTTPRGAVETQYF. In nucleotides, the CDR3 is TGTGCCAGCACCACTCCCCGGGGGGCCGTAGAGACCCAGTACTTC.